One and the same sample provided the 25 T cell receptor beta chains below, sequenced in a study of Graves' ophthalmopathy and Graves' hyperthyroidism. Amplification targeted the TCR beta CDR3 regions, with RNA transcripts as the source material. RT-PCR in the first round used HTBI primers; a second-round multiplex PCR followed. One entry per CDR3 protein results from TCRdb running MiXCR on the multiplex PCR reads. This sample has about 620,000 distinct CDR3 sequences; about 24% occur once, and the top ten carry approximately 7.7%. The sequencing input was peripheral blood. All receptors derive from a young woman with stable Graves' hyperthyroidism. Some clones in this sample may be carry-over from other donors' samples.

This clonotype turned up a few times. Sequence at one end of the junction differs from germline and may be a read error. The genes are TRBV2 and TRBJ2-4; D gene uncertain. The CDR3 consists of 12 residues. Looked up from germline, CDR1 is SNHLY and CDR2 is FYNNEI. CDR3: CASSEAPNEKFF. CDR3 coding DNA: TGTGCCAGCAGTGAAGCACCGAATGAGAAGTTCTTC.

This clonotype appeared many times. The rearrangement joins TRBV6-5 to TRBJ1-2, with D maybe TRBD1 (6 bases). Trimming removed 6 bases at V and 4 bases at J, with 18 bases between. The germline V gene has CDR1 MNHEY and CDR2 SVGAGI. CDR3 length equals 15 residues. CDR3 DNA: TGTGCCAGCAGACCCGGGGGGCCTAGCCCCTATGGCTACACCTTC. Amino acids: CASRPGGPSPYGYTF.

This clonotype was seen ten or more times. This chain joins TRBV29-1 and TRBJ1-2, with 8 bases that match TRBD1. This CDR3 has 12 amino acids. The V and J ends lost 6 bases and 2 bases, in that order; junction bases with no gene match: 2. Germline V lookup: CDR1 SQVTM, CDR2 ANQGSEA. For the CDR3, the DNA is TGCAGCGTCAGGACAGGGAACTATGGCTACACCTTC. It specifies CSVRTGNYGYTF.

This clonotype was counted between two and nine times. The CDR3 protein is CASSPVGQGALGPQHF. The CDR3 bases are TGTGCCAGCAGCCCGGTAGGGCAGGGGGCGTTGGGGCCCCAGCATTTT. The chain combines TRBV4-2 with TRBJ1-5, with TRBD1 matching over 8 bases. Germline V gene sequence: CDR1 LGHNA, CDR2 YNFKEQ. The CDR3 sequence is 16 residues long. The ends lost 4 bases at V and 9 bases at J; junction bases unmatched: 14.

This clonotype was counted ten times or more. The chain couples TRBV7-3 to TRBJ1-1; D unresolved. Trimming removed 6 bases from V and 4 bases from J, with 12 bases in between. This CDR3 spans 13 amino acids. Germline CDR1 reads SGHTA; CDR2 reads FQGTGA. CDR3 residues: CASRLAEGTEAFF. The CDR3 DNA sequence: TGTGCCAGCAGGTTAGCGGAGGGCACTGAAGCTTTCTTT.

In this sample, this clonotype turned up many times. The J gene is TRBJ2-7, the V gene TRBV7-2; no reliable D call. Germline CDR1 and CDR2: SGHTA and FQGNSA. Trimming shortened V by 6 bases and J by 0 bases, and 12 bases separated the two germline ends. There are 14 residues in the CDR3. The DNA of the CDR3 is TGTGCCAGCAGATTGGACCCACACTCCTACGAGCAGTACTTC. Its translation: CASRLDPHSYEQYF.

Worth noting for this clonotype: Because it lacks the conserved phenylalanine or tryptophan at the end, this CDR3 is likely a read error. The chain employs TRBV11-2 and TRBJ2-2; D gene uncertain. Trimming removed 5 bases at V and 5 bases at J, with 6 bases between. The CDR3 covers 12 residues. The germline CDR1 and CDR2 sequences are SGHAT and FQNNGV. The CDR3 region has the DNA TGTGCCAGCAGCCCCGGGACCGGGGAGCTGTTTGTT. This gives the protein CASSPGTGELFV.

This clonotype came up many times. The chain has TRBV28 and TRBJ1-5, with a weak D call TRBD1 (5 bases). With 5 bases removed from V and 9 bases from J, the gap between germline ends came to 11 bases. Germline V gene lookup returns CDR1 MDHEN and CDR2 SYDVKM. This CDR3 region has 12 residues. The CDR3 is CASSLPRGPQHF. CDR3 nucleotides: TGTGCCAGCAGTCTCCCGAGGGGGCCCCAGCATTTT. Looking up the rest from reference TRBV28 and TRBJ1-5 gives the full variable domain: DVKVTQSSRYLVKRTGEKVFLECVQDMDHENMFWYRQDPGLGLRLIYFSYDVKMKEKGDIPEGYSVSREKKERFSLILESASTNQTSMYLCASSLPRGPQHFGDGTRLSIL.

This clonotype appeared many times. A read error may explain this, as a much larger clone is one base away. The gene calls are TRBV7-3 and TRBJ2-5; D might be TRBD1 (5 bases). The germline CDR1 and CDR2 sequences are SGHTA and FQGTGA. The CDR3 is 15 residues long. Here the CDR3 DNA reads TGTGCCAGCAGCTTACTCCCAGGGCCCCAAGAGACCAAGTACTTC. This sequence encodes CASSLLPGPQETKYF.

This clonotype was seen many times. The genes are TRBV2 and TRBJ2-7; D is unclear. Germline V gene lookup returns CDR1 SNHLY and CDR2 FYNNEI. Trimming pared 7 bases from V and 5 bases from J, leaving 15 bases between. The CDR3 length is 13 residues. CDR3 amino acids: CASNKRVDHEQYF. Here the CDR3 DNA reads TGTGCCAGCAACAAGCGAGTAGACCACGAGCAGTACTTC.

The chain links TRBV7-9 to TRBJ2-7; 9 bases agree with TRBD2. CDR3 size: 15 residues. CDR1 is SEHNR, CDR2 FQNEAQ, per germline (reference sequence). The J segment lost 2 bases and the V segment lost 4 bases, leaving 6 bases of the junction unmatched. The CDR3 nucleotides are TGTGCCAGCAGCTCAGGGTCTAGCGGGGCCTACGAGCAGTACTTC. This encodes CASSSGSSGAYEQYF.

The CDR3 DNA is TGTGCCAGCAGTTTAATATCTGGGTTGGGACAGGGCTTTGACACTGAAGCTTTCTTT. This codes for CASSLISGLGQGFDTEAFF. V is TRBV12-3 or TRBV12-4 and J is TRBJ1-1; 9 bases agree with TRBD1. The CDR3 extends over 19 amino acids. Trimming removed 2 bases from V and 3 bases from J; junction bases left unmatched: 16.

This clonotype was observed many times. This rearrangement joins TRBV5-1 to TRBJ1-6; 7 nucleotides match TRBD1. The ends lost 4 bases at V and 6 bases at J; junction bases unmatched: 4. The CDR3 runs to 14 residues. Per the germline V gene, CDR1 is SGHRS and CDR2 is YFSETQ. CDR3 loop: CASSMEGANSPLHF. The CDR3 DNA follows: TGCGCCAGCAGCATGGAGGGGGCTAATTCACCCCTCCACTTT. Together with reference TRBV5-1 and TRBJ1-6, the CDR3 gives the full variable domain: KAGVTQTPRYLIKTRGQQVTLSCSPISGHRSVSWYQQTPGQGLQFLFEYFSETQRNKGNFPGRFSGRQFSNSRSEMNVSTLELGDSALYLCASSMEGANSPLHFGNGTRLTVT.

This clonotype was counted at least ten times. The CDR3 sequence is CASSSWDRPSYGYTF. The CDR3 DNA sequence: TGTGCCAGCAGCTCCTGGGACAGGCCAAGCTATGGCTACACCTTC. The chain couples TRBV7-9 to TRBJ1-2; TRBD1 matches at 8 bases. Germline loops: CDR1 SEHNR, CDR2 FQNEAQ (reference sequence). The CDR3 covers 15 residues. The J segment lost 4 bases and the V segment lost 4 bases, leaving 8 bases of the junction unmatched. The full variable domain, rest sourced from reference TRBV7-9 and TRBJ1-2, is DTGVSQNPRHKITKRGQNVTFRCDPISEHNRLYWYRQTLGQGPEFLTYFQNEAQLEKSRLLSDRFSAERPKGSFSTLEIQRTEQGDSAMYLCASSSWDRPSYGYTFGSGTRLTVV.

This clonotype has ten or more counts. This CDR3 reads CASSQAGTSRQETQYF. In DNA, the CDR3 is TGCGCCAGCAGCCAAGCCGGGACTAGTCGGCAAGAGACCCAGTACTTC. This sequence joins TRBV4-1 and TRBJ2-5; 8 bases are shared with TRBD2. The germline V gene has CDR1 MGHRA and CDR2 YSYEKL. The CDR3 loop spans 16 amino acids. V lost 1 base, J lost 2 bases, and 6 bases stayed unmatched.

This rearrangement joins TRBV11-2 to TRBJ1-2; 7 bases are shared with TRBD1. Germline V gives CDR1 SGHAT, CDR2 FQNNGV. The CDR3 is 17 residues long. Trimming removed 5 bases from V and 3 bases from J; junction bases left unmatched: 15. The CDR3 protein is CASSPLGGAKGDYGYTF. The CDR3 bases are TGTGCCAGCAGCCCCCTAGGGGGCGCGAAAGGGGACTATGGCTACACCTTC.

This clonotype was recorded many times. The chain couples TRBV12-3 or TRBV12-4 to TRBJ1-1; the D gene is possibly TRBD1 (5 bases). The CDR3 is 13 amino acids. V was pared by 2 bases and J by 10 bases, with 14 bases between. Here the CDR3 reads CASSLLTGVGAFF. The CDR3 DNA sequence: TGTGCCAGCAGTTTACTTACGGGGGTCGGAGCTTTCTTT.

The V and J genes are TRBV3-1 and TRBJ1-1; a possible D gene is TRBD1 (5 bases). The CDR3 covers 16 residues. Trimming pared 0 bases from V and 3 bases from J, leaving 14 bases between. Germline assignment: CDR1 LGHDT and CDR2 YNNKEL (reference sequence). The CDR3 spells CASSQDRGEGYTEAFF. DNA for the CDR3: TGTGCCAGCAGCCAAGATAGGGGAGAGGGGTACACTGAAGCTTTCTTT.

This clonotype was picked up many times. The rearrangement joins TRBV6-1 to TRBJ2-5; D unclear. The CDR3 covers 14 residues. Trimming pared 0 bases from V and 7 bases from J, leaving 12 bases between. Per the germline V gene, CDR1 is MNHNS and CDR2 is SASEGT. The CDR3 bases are TGTGCCAGCAGTGAAGCAGCCCCCCTTGGGACCCAGTACTTC. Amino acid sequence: CASSEAAPLGTQYF.

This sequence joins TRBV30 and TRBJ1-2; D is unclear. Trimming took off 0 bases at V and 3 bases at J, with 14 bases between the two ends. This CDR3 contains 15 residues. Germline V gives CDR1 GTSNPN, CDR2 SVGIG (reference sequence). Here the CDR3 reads CAWSVGSFGDYGYTF. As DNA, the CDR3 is TGTGCCTGGAGTGTGGGGTCGTTTGGCGACTATGGCTACACCTTC.

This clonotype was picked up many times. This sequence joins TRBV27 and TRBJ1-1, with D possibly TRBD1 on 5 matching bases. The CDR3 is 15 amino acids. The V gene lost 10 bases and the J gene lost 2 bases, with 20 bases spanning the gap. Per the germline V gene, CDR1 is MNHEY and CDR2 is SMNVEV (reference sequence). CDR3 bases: TGTGCCACCCGCCCCCTCAGCGGGGGAAACACTGAAGCTTTCTTT. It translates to CATRPLSGGNTEAFF.

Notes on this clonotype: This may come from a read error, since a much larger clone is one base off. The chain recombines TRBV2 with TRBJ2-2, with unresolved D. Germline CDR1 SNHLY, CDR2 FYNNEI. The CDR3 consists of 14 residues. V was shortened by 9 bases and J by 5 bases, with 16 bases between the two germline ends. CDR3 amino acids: CARTPGPQTGELFF. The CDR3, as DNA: TGTGCCAGAACCCCCGGCCCGCAGACCGGGGAGCTGTTTTTT. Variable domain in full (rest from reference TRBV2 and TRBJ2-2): EPEVTQTPSHQVTQMGQEVILRCVPISNHLYFYWYRQILGQKVEFLVSFYNNEISEKSEIFDDQFSVERPDGSNFTLKIRSTKLEDSAMYFCARTPGPQTGELFFGEGSRLTVL.

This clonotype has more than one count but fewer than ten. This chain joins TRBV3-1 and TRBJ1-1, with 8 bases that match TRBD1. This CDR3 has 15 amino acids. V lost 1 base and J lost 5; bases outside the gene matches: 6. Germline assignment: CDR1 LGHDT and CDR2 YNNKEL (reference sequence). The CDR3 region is CASSQGAGGRTEAFF. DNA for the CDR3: TGTGCCAGCAGCCAAGGGGCAGGGGGCCGTACTGAAGCTTTCTTT.

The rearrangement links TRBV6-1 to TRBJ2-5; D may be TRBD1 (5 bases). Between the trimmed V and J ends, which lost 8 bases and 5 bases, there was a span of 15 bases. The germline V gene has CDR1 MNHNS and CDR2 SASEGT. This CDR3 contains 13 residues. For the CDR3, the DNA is TGTGCCAGCCATCCCCCAGGGTGGGAGACCCAGTACTTC. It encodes CASHPPGWETQYF.

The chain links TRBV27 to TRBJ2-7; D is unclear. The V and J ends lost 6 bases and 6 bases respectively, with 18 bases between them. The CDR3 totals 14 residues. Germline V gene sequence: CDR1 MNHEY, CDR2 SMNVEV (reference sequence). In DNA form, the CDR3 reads TGTGCCAGCAGCCTCTATCCCCACACACTCGAGCAGTACTTC. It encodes CASSLYPHTLEQYF.